The rows below give T cell receptor beta chains drawn from one sample of a study of CD8 T cell repertoires and HIV-1 epitope variants. Antigen specificity for these receptors is unknown. Using immunoSEQ multiplex PCR, the repertoire was profiled, and TCRdb retains in-frame clones only, with some absent. The table lists several thousand clones, 50% to 70% of them singletons. Source material: cultured CD8+ T cells derived from PBMCs. The receptors here all came from a male donor with HIV. Each CDR3 is given with its conserved first and last residue. The order of the fields is D gene, V gene, clone size, J gene, CDR3 DNA, CDR3 protein. D genes are given only for firm matches. Size is stated for part of the rows, as once, few or many counts, or as a class when the clone is expanded.

NA	TRBV28	NA	TRBJ1-1	TGTGCCAGCAGTTTTCAGGGGCAGAAGGACACTGAAGCTTTCTTT	CASSFQGQKDTEAFF
TRBD2	TRBV7-9	once	TRBJ2-1	TGTGCCAGCAGCTTCGCGGGGGAGTACAATGAGCAGTTCTTC	CASSFAGEYNEQFF
TRBD2	TRBV15	NA	TRBJ2-1	TGTGCCACCAGCGGCGGGAGGGCCTATGAGCAGTTCTTC	CATSGGRAYEQFF
TRBD1	TRBV9	NA	TRBJ1-6	TGTGCCAGCAGCGGCGGACAGGGGGCTAATTCACCCCTCCACTTT	CASSGGQGANSPLHF
TRBD1	TRBV4-1	NA	TRBJ1-2	TGCGCCAGCAGCCAAGAGGTCGACAGGGTGATTGAGGGCTACACCTTC	CASSQEVDRVIEGYTF
TRBD1	TRBV5-6	NA	TRBJ2-2	TGTGCCAGCAGCTTTGTCGACAGGGGGTGGACCGGGGAGCTGTTTTTT	CASSFVDRGWTGELFF
NA	TRBV6-4	NA	TRBJ2-5	TGTGCCAGCAGCTCCGCCGGGATAGATCAAGAGACCCAGTACTTC	CASSSAGIDQETQYF
NA	TRBV7-2	NA	TRBJ2-1	TGTGCCAGCAGCTTAGAAAGAGAAAATGAGCAGTTCTTC	CASSLERENEQFF
NA	TRBV29-1	NA	TRBJ2-1	TGCAGCGTTGTCCACAGGGACGGCAATGAGCAGTTCTTC	CSVVHRDGNEQFF
TRBD2	TRBV19	NA	TRBJ2-7	TGTGCCAGTAGTAGGAAGGTAGCGGGAGTTGGATCCTACGAGCAGTACTTC	CASSRKVAGVGSYEQYF
NA	TRBV4-2	NA	TRBJ2-1	TGTGCCAGCAGCCAATTTGCTAGCTCCTACAATGAGCAGTTCTTC	CASSQFASSYNEQFF
NA	TRBV7-6	NA	TRBJ1-2	TGTGCCAGCAGCTTGCGGCATGAATCAAAGACCTATGGCTACACCTTC	CASSLRHESKTYGYTF
NA	TRBV19	NA	TRBJ1-5	TGTGCCAGTAGTATTCTACAGGGTGATCAGCCCCAGCATTTT	CASSILQGDQPQHF
TRBD2	TRBV9	NA	TRBJ2-5	TGTGCCAGCAGCGTAGGGGAGGGCCCTGAGACCCAGTACTTC	CASSVGEGPETQYF
NA	TRBV18	NA	TRBJ2-7	TGTGCCAGCTCAATTGGGAGCGAGCAGTACTTC	CASSIGSEQYF
TRBD1	TRBV6-4	NA	TRBJ2-7	TGTGCCAGCAGTGACTCCGGACAGGAGCACTACGAGCAGTACTTC	CASSDSGQEHYEQYF
NA	TRBV7-9	NA	TRBJ2-7	TGTGCCAGCAGCTTCGAGTTCTACGAGCAGTACTTC	CASSFEFYEQYF
NA	TRBV29-1	NA	TRBJ2-5	TGCAGCGCGGGGAGCACTCAAGAGACCCAGTACTTC	CSAGSTQETQYF
NA	TRBV19	once	TRBJ2-2	TGTGCCAGTAAGGAAGGGGCGCAAGGCGGGGAGCTGTTTTTT	CASKEGAQGGELFF
TRBD1	TRBV5-4	few	TRBJ2-7	TGTGCCAGCAGCTTGGCCGACAGGGGAGGCTACGAGCAGTACTTC	CASSLADRGGYEQYF
NA	TRBV5-1	NA	TRBJ2-1	TGCGCCAGCAGCTTAACTAGCTCCTTCCCCAATGAGCAGTTCTTC	CASSLTSSFPNEQFF
NA	TRBV11-2	NA	TRBJ2-7	TGTGCCAGCAGCTTCGGGACCTACGAGCAGTACTTC	CASSFGTYEQYF
NA	TRBV19	once	TRBJ2-4	TGTGCCAGTAGTATGACAGGCCGTCAGTCCATTCAGTACTTC	CASSMTGRQSIQYF
TRBD2	TRBV13	NA	TRBJ2-3	TGTGCCAGCAGCTCCCGGACTAGCGGGAGGGATACGCAGTATTTT	CASSSRTSGRDTQYF
NA	TRBV15	NA	TRBJ1-2	TGTGCCACCAGCTCACCGGGTGGATATGGCTACACCTTC	CATSSPGGYGYTF
TRBD2	TRBV5-1	NA	TRBJ2-7	TGCGCCAGCAGCCTGGGACTAGCGGGAGGGGGTGAGTACGAGCAGTACTTC	CASSLGLAGGGEYEQYF
TRBD2	TRBV6-1	NA	TRBJ2-7	TGTGCCAGCAGTGCGGGGACTATCGAGCAGTACTTC	CASSAGTIEQYF
TRBD1	TRBV5-6	NA	TRBJ1-2	TGTGCCAGCAGCTTGGGTGGGACAGTCCATGGCTACACCTTC	CASSLGGTVHGYTF
NA	TRBV11-2	NA	TRBJ2-5	TGTGCCAGCAGCTACGGACGGACTCAAGAGACCCAGTACTTC	CASSYGRTQETQYF
NA	TRBV7-8	NA	TRBJ1-1	TGTGCCAGCAGCTTAGGGGGGGGAGGGTCCACTGAAGCTTTCTTT	CASSLGGGGSTEAFF
NA	TRBV6-5	NA	TRBJ2-7	TGTGCCAGCAGTCCGGGACCCACCGGGAACGAGCAGTACTTC	CASSPGPTGNEQYF
NA	TRBV4-1	NA	TRBJ2-3	TGCGCCAGCAGCCAAGATCCCTGGGGACTCCCCACAGATACGCAGTATTTT	CASSQDPWGLPTDTQYF